This is a list of T cell receptor beta chains from one sample in a study of blood T cell repertoires in COVID-19. The protocol was immunoSEQ multiplex PCR, while the TCRdb copy is restricted to in-frame clones and leaves out a portion. In the table there are a few hundred thousand clones, roughly 90% of which are singletons. Sequenced material: peripheral blood. These receptor sequences come from a woman under 40 with COVID-19, enrolled during active disease. The CDR3 runs from the conserved cysteine through the conserved F or W. The order of the fields is V gene, CDR3 protein.

TRBV24-1,CATSAYGNYGYTF
TRBV6-5,CASGRDEKLFF
TRBV19,CASSQLAGEATQYF
TRBV24-1,CATSDHSGQGFYGYTF
TRBV28,CASRTSGSALQETQYF
TRBV3-1/TRBV3-2,CASQGVGAQYF
TRBV28,CASRASGRGEQFF
TRBV6-5,CASSWTGRAETQYF
TRBV4-1,CASSRQGQDTEAFF
TRBV6-6,CASSPSTGGDGRGNTIYF
TRBV5-1,CASSNRGAPQETQYF
TRBV6-5,CASRVDFNTEAFF
TRBV6-1,CASSEVLAQGGTDTQYF
TRBV5-1,CASSSVLAGGPPDTQYF
TRBV19,CASSTRRGGGDNEQFF
TRBV3-1/TRBV3-2,CASSDLGSAQETQYF
TRBV5-8,CASSPRTDSYNEQFF
TRBV7-2,CASSPTAAGQGTYEQYF
TRBV7-9,CASSPVTSNEKLFF
TRBV11-3,CASSPRLAGVRNNEQFF
TRBV7-2,CASRAQRGNNEQFF
TRBV2,CASREGLAVEADTQYF
TRBV4-2,CASSQVGGYNEQFF
TRBV15,CATSIMRVSNYNEQFF
TRBV7-9,CASSYPDRGDSYEQYF
TRBV13,CASSLAGENTEAFF
TRBV7-2,CASSLSTSEQETQYF
TRBV5-1,CASSLEATGSGNTIYF
TRBV19,CASSLTGGTEAFF
TRBV21-1,CASWGPSNTEAFF
TRBV11-2,CASSGGTSGGEVTQYF
TRBV24-1,CATSDAGMNEKLFF
TRBV10-3,CAVATSGGPTSTDTQYF
TRBV21-1,CASSLSGTSSAVQYF
TRBV5-6,CASSYTTSGGAFF
TRBV2,CASRGDSRGGYTF
TRBV3-1/TRBV3-2,CASSPAHYGTHQETQYF
TRBV7-6,CASSLALTGTGTDTQYF
TRBV10-3,CAISESRGYSNQPQHF
TRBV18,CASSPRQGAITGELFF
TRBV11-2,CASAQGLVNEQYF